This TCR beta chain was recorded in a study of early T cells in non-severe SARS-CoV-2 infection. Points from the study as a whole: VDJdb matches were skewed toward anti-spike CD8 T cell responses.

Unique molecular identifiers were added to individual cDNA molecules. MiXCR, run by TCRdb on the 5' RACE reads, gives a single entry per CDR3 protein. The sample lists tens of thousands of distinct CDR3 sequences; around a tenth were seen once. Germline V gene lookup returns CDR1 SNHLY and CDR2 FYNNEI. V trimming: 3 bases; J trimming: 4 bases; junction bases outside the gene matches: 9. CDR3 size: 16 residues. As to this clonotype: The antigen remains undetermined.

The sequencing sample was made of whole blood. The V gene is TRBV2, the J gene TRBJ2-3; 8 nucleotides agree with TRBD2. This TCR came from an adult who was a healthcare worker with PCR-confirmed SARS-CoV-2 infection or an uninfected control (not recorded which). The CDR3, as DNA: TGTGCCAGCAGTGAGGAATGGGGACTAGTGGCAGATACGCAGTATTTT. It codes for CASSEEWGLVADTQYF. Complete variable domain (other parts from reference TRBV2 and TRBJ2-3): EPEVTQTPSHQVTQMGQEVILRCVPISNHLYFYWYRQILGQKVEFLVSFYNNEISEKSEIFDDQFSVERPDGSNFTLKIRSTKLEDSAMYFCASSEEWGLVADTQYFGPGTRLTVL.